This record concerns one T cell receptor beta chain sequence. The target of this receptor is not known. No quality values exist for individual bases; no much larger clone is one base distant. Spanning cysteine to phenylalanine, the CDR3 consists of 16 amino acids. Left in the record is the CDR3 DNA by itself, 48 bases read in frame from the first base. This record comes from a study of T cell responses to AZD1222 COVID-19 vaccine (dated by TCRdb to about 2021). Describing the broader study: TCR sequencing covered more than 230 trial participants: 200 to 220 given two doses of AZD1222 and 26 given two doses of MenACWY control vaccine. Trial participants were enrolled by age into subgroups of 18-55, 56-69 and 70-plus years, and around 150, 29 and 61 TCR-sequenced participants, respectively, were included in these subgroups. General findings and caveats noted by the study authors: Because no samples from the day 14 peak response were available, repertoires could be characterized only after the peak T cell response. A significant rise in spike-specific TCR breadth and depth was observed after two AZD1222 doses relative to day 0 and relative to MenACWY recipients. Participants were mostly white British and included more females than males, and it was suggested by the authors that clonal diversity may have been underestimated. Reportedly, almost half of the unique spike-specific TCRs recognized epitopes lying outside the regions that are mutated in the B.1.351 and B.1.1.7 variants. In the small 56-69-year group, the increase in depth fell short of significance, most likely because of low power. Conclusions about previously exposed vaccinees are limited because only 6 or 7 AZD1222 recipients were SARS-CoV-2 seropositive at baseline. CD4 TCRs associated with the vaccine covered the entire spike protein, and the dominant responses were in regions 160-218 and 743-854.

Explained via the paper, the time point label denotes: about 28 days (+/-7) after the second vaccine dose. AZD1222 recipients with second doses at about 4 weeks or about 12 weeks were pooled, because spike-specific TCR depth and breadth did not differ between schedules. The vaccinee samples were drawn from two UK trials, COV001 and COV002, one of which was a single-blind randomized controlled phase 2/3 trial testing AZD1222 (ChAdOx1 nCoV-19) in healthy adults. Trial participant PBMC samples were collected at day 0 and day 28 after the second dose for TCRbeta chain sequencing. The CDR3 regions of human TCRbeta chains were subjected to immunosequencing. As for the original processing: TCRs in the repertoires were matched against a reference library of SARS-CoV-2-specific TCRs that had been generated with the MIRA antigen-specificity platform. Breadth meant the fraction of unique TCRs that were SARS-CoV-2-associated, whereas depth meant the fraction of total T cells that were SARS-CoV-2-associated. Using the MIRA data, each spike-specific TCR was assigned both to the spike region to which the TCR was reactive and to a CD4 or CD8 class. Log10-transformed breadth and depth values were compared by one-way ANOVA with Sidak's multiple comparisons tests. TCRdb provides this immuneACCESS table in a form limited to in-frame rearrangements. Some clones are lacking; in checked studies, under half of them reflect an unresolved V gene, and why the rest are absent is not known. V and J calls and clone size are given by that table; D and trimming were obtained from the DNA. Counted in this sample were 150,000 to 200,000 clones; around 94% of them appeared once. The ten largest clonotypes hold approximately 4.8% of the sample.

The chain joins TRBV1 to TRBJ2-5; TRBD2 is the table's D call, not checked against the DNA. TRBV1 represents a pseudogene. The material was peripheral blood, obtained 28 days after the second AZD1222 dose. The TCR originated in an adult who received the AZD1222 COVID-19 vaccine. The CDR3 loop reads CTSSPSQTTRLETQYF. The sequenced DNA is TGCACCAGCAGCCCCTCGCAGACTACCAGGTTGGAGACCCAGTACTTC.